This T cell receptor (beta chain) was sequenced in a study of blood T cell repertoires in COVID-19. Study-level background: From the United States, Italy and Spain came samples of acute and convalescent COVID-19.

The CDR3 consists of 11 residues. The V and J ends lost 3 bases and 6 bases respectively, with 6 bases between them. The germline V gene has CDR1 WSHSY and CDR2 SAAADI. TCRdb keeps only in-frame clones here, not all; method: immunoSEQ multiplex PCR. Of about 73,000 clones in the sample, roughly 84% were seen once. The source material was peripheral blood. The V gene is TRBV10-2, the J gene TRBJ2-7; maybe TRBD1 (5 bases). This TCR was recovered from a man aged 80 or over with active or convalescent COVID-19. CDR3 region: CASSEGVEQYF. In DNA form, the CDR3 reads TGCGCCAGCAGTGAAGGGGTCGAGCAGTACTTC.